The 12 T cell receptor beta chains below come from one sample, sequenced in a study of blood T cells in healthy people across ages. A second PCR of about 6 to 12 cycles used a sample-barcoded 5' primer and a J-beta primer mix. Each CDR3 protein is one row after TCRdb ran MiXCR on the 5' RACE reads. The sample lists about 780,000 distinct CDR3 sequences; about 45% were seen once. The sequencing sample was made of blood. The receptors here all came from a man older than 75 in good health.

The V and J genes are TRBV29-1 and TRBJ2-1; no definite D call. V was shortened by 7 bases and J by 3 bases, with 16 bases between the two germline ends. The V gene's germline CDR1 is SQVTM and CDR2 ANQGSEA. CDR3 length: 14 residues. The CDR3 bases are TGCAGCGCCGTAGCCCGGAAGGACTACAATGAGCAGTTCTTC. It codes for CSAVARKDYNEQFF.

The chain couples TRBV2 to TRBJ1-4; D not certain. Trimming cost V 5 bases and J 8 bases, with 15 bases left between them. The CDR3 length is 14 residues. Germline lookup yields CDR1 SNHLY and CDR2 FYNNEI. CDR3 nucleotides: TGTGCCAGCAGTTCCAAGGGCAATGGAGAAAAACTGTTTTTT. This codes for CASSSKGNGEKLFF.

The chain combines TRBV29-1 with TRBJ1-2; 8 bases agree with TRBD1. The CDR3 spans 15 residues. Germline assignment: CDR1 SQVTM and CDR2 ANQGSEA. J gave up 5 bases and V 2 bases, and 10 bases lay outside the gene matches. In nucleotides, the CDR3 is TGCAGCGTTGAACCGAGACAGGGGATGCTATATGGCTACACCTTC. Translating gives CSVEPRQGMLYGYTF.

This clonotype was observed a few times. The chain is built from TRBV7-3 and TRBJ2-1; TRBD1 agrees at 10 bases. Germline V lookup: CDR1 SGHTA, CDR2 FQGTGA. V shed 5 bases and J 4 bases; nucleotides not matched to a gene: 14. This CDR3 has 18 residues. The CDR3 sequence is CASSPLETGQGPYNEQFF. The CDR3 nucleotides read TGTGCCAGCAGCCCCCTGGAAACGGGACAGGGGCCATACAATGAGCAGTTCTTC.

The chain employs TRBV12-3 or TRBV12-4 and TRBJ1-1; no definite D call. This CDR3 spans 15 amino acids. V was cut by 7 bases and J by 2 bases, with 17 bases left in between. CDR3 coding DNA: TGTGCCAGCAAGTGGGCGGGAGGGTCTAACACTGAAGCTTTCTTT. Residues: CASKWAGGSNTEAFF.

This chain connects TRBV27 to TRBJ2-1; D is undetermined. The end of the DNA aligns better with TRBJ2-7, so the J call may be wrong. This CDR3 contains 12 residues. Germline V gene sequence: CDR1 MNHEY, CDR2 SMNVEV (reference sequence). DNA of the CDR3: TGTGCCAGTACGGACCGCTCCAATGAGCAGTACTTC. Protein: CASTDRSNEQYF.

The rearrangement joins TRBV6-2 or TRBV6-3 to TRBJ2-7, with TRBD2 matching 7 bases. CDR3 length: 13 residues. V gave up 4 bases and J gave up 2 bases; unmatched junction bases: 2. The germline CDR1 and CDR2 sequences are MNHEY and SVGEGT. Here the CDR3 reads CASSSGLTYEQYF. CDR3 DNA: TGTGCCAGCAGTTCGGGACTAACCTACGAGCAGTACTTC.

This clonotype was counted a few times. V is TRBV18 and J is TRBJ2-5, with TRBD1 as a possible D gene (5 bases). The CDR3 has 18 amino acids. From germline, CDR1 is KGHSH and CDR2 LQKENI. The V gene lost 3 bases and the J gene lost 5 bases, with 25 bases spanning the gap. The CDR3 here is CASSPREDRGANKETQYF. CDR3 sequence (DNA): TGTGCCAGCTCACCCCGTGAGGATAGGGGTGCAAATAAGGAGACCCAGTACTTC.

The V and J genes are TRBV7-2 and TRBJ1-3; 7 bases fit TRBD1. In germline, CDR1 is SGHTA, CDR2 FQGNSA. The CDR3 extends over 15 amino acids. The V segment lost 1 base and the J segment 3 bases; nucleotides outside the gene matches: 3. This chain's CDR3 is CASSLETGNGNTIYF. CDR3 nucleotide sequence: TGTGCCAGCAGCTTAGAGACAGGGAATGGAAACACCATATATTTT.

The chain is built from TRBV5-1 and TRBJ2-5, with 10 bases that match TRBD2. CDR3 length: 14 amino acids. The germline CDR1 and CDR2 sequences are SGHRS and YFSETQ. The ends lost 3 bases at V and 11 bases at J; junction bases unmatched: 10. The CDR3 protein is CASSSTSGRVEQYF. CDR3 sequence (DNA): TGCGCCAGCAGCTCCACGAGCGGGAGGGTTGAGCAGTACTTC.

This clonotype showed up just once. The chain couples TRBV27 to TRBJ1-1, with TRBD1 as a possible D gene (6 bases). V lost 5 bases, J lost 1 base, and 11 bases lay in between. In germline, CDR1 is MNHEY, CDR2 SMNVEV (reference sequence). This CDR3 has 14 amino acids. CDR3 residues: CASSTQGQNTEAFF. The CDR3 DNA sequence: TGTGCCAGCAGTACACAGGGCCAGAACACTGAAGCTTTCTTT.

This chain links TRBV20-1 with TRBJ2-5; 7 nucleotides match TRBD1. This CDR3 is 16 amino acids long. Per the germline V gene, CDR1 is DFQATT and CDR2 is SNEGSKA (reference sequence). The V gene end was trimmed by 0 bases and the J gene end by 2 bases; junction bases not matched to a gene: 9. The CDR3 sequence: CSARDRRDSHQETQYF. DNA of the CDR3: TGCAGTGCTAGAGACCGACGGGACAGCCATCAAGAGACCCAGTACTTC.